The subject of this entry is one T cell receptor beta chain. Its antigen is unknown. Libraries were prepared by immunoSEQ multiplex PCR; TCRdb keeps only in-frame clonotypes and omits some of them. The sample shows approximately 300,000 clones, about nine tenths of them seen only once. The data stem from a study of cytomegalovirus exposure and HLA in healthy donors. Looking at the study overall: The use of the same platform for the 90 to 150 validation repertoires and the roughly 630 first-cohort repertoires was reported by a later analysis.

CDR1 is MNHEY, CDR2 SMNVEV, per germline (reference sequence). The CDR3 is 15 residues long. J gave up 0 bases and V 5 bases, and 4 bases lay outside the gene matches. Study-wide results and limits: Reported performance of the classifier showed diagnosis of cytomegalovirus status with high specificity and sensitivity.

Material for sequencing was PBMCs. The genes are TRBV27 and TRBJ1-5, with 7 bases aligning to TRBD1. This TCR derives from a woman younger than 45 in good health and CMV-seropositive. In DNA, the CDR3 is TGTGCCAGCAGTCGGGACAGCTTTAGCAATCAGCCCCAGCATTTT. As protein: CASSRDSFSNQPQHF.